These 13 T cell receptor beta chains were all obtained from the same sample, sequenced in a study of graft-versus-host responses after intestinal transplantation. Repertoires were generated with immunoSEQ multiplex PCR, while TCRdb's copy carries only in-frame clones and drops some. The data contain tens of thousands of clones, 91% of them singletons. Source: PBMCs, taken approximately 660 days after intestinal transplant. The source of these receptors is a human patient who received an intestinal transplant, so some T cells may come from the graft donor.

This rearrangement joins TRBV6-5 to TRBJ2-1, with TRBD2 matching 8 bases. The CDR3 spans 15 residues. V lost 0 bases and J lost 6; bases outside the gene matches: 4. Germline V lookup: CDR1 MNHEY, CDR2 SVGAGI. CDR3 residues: CASSYSSGGINEQFF. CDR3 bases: TGTGCCAGCAGTTACTCCAGCGGGGGCATCAATGAGCAGTTCTTC.

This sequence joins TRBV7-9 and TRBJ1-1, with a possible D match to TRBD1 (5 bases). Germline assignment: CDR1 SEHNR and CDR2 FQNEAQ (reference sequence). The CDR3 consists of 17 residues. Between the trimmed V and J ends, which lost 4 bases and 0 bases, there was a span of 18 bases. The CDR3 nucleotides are TGTGCCAGCAGCTCCAGGACAAGGCCCCTCATGAACACTGAAGCTTTCTTT. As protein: CASSSRTRPLMNTEAFF.

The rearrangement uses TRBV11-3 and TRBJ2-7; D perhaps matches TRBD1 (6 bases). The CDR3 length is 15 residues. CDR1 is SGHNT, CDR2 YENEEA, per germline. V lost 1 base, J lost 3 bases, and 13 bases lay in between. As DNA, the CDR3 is TGTGCCAGCAGCTTAGCACGGGACACCCTCTACGAGCAGTACTTC. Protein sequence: CASSLARDTLYEQYF.

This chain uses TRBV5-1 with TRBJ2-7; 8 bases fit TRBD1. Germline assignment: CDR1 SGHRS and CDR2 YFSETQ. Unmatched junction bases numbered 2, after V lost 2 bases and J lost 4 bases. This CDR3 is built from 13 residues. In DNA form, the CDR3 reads TGCGCCAGCAGCTTCCGACAGGGGTACGAGCAGTACTTC. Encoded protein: CASSFRQGYEQYF.

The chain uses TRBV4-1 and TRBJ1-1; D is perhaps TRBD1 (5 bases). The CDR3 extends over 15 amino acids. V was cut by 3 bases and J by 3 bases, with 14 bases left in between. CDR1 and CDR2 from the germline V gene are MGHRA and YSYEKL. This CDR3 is CASSHVSGSYTEAFF. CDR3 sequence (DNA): TGCGCCAGCAGCCACGTGTCAGGGTCGTACACTGAAGCTTTCTTT.

The CDR3 DNA reads TGTGCCAGCAGCCCTAAGGACGAGATAAATTCACCCCTCCACTTT. It is translated as CASSPKDEINSPLHF. The chain links TRBV5-8 to TRBJ1-6; D is unclear. Trimming pared 4 bases from V and 7 bases from J, leaving 15 bases between. The length of the CDR3 is 15 residues. Germline-derived CDR1 and CDR2 are SGHTS and YDEGEE.

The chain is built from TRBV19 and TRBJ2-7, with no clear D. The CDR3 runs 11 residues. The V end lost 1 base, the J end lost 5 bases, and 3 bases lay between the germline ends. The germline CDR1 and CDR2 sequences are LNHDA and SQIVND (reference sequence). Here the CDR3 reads CASSIADEQYF. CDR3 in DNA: TGTGCCAGTAGTATAGCAGACGAGCAGTACTTC.

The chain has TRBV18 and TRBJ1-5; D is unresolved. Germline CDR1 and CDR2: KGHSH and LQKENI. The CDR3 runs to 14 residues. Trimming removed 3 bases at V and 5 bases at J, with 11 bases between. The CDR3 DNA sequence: TGTGCCAGCTCACCGATTCCCGGGGATCAGCCCCAGCATTTT. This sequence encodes CASSPIPGDQPQHF.

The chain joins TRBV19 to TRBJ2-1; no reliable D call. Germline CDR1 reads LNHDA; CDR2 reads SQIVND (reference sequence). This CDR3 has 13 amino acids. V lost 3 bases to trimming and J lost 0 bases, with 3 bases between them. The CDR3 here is CASSMSSYNEQFF. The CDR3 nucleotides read TGTGCCAGTAGTATGAGCTCCTACAATGAGCAGTTCTTC.

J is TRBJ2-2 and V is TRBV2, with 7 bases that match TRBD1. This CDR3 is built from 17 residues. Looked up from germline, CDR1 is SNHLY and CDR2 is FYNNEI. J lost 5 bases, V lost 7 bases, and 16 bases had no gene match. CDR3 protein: CASNKRPPGQPTGELFF. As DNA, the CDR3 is TGTGCCAGCAATAAACGTCCTCCGGGACAGCCAACCGGGGAGCTGTTTTTT.

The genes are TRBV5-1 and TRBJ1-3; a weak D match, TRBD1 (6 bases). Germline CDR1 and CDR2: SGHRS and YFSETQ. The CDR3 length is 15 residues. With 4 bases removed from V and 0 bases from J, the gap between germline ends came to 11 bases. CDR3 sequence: CASSLGGLSGNTIYF. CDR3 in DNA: TGCGCCAGCAGCCTAGGGGGGCTCTCTGGAAACACCATATATTTT.

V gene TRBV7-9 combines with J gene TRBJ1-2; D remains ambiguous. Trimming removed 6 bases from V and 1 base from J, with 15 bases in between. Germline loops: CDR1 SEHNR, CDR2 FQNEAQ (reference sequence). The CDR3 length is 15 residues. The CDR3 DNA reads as TGTGCCAGCAGTCACTCCGCTGGGATTAACTATGGCTACACCTTC. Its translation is CASSHSAGINYGYTF.

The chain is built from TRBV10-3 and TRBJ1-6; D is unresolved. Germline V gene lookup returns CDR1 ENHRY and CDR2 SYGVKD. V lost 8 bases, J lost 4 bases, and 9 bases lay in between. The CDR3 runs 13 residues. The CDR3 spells CAIRPDYNSPLHF. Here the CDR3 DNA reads TGTGCCATCCGGCCAGATTATAATTCACCCCTCCACTTT.